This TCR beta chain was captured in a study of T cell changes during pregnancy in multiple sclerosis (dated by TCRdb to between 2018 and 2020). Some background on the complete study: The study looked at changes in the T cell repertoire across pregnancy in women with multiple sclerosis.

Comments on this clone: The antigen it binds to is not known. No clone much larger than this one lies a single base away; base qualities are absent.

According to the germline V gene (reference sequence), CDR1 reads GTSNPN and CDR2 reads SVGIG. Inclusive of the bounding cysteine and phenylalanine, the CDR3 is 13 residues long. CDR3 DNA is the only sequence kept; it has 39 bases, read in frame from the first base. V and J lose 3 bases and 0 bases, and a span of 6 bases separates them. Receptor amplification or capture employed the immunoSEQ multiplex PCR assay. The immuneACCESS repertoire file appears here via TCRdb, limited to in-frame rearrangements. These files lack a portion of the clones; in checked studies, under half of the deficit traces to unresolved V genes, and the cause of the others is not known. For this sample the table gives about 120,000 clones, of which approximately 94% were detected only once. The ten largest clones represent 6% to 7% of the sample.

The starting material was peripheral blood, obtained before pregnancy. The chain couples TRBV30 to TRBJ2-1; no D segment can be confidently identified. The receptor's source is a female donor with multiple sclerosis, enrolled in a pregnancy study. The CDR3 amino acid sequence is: CAWSLPSYNEQFF. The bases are TGTGCCTGGAGCCTCCCCTCCTACAATGAGCAGTTCTTC.